Listed here is a single T cell receptor (beta chain). Its antigen is unknown. Sequenced by immunoSEQ multiplex PCR; TCRdb stores in-frame clones only, minus some. The repertoire holds about 400,000 clones, with about 88% as singletons. This entry comes from a study of Ad26.COV2.S vaccination and SARS-CoV-2 variants. Study information: Doses of Ad26.COV2.S were injected into muscle once or twice, 56 days apart. Study findings and constraints: It was found that vaccine and placebo recipients had similar non-spike TCR breadth. The authors reported substantial breadth in spike-specific CD8+ and CD4+ T cell responses after vaccination.

As for treatment: roughly 18 received Ad26.COV2.S at low or high dose, single or two shots; 5 received placebo; per-sample allocation not given. Sampling occurred on day 63 after the first vaccine or placebo injection. The germline V gene has CDR1 SGHRS and CDR2 YFSETQ. Trimming shortened V by 0 bases and J by 4 bases, and 13 bases separated the two germline ends. This CDR3 region has 15 residues. This chain connects TRBV5-1 to TRBJ1-2; D remains unclear. Sequences were derived from peripheral blood, sampled in a trial of Ad26.COV2.S vaccine versus placebo. The receptor was isolated from a person aged 18 to 65 who received the Ad26.COV2.S COVID-19 vaccine or a placebo. This chain's CDR3 is CASSLERGIGYGYTF. DNA for the CDR3: TGCGCCAGCAGCTTGGAACGGGGAATAGGCTATGGCTACACCTTC.